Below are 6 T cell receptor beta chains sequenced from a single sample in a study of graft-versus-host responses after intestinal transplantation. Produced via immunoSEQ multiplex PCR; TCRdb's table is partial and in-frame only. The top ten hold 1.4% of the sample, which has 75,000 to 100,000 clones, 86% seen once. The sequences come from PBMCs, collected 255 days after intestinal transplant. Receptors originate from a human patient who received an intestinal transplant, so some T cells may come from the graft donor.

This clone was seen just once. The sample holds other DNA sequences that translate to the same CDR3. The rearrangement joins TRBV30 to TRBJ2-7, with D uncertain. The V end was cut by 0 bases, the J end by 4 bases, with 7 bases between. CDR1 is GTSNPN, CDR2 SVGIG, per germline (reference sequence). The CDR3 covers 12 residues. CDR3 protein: CAWSVSAYEQYF. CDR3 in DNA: TGTGCCTGGAGTGTGTCAGCGTACGAGCAGTACTTC.

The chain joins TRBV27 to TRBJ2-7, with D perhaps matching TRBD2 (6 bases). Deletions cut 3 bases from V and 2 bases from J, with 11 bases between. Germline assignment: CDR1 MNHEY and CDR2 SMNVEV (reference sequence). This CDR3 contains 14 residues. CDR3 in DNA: TGTGCCAGCAGTTTCGGGCGGGGCCCCTACGAGCAGTACTTC. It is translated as CASSFGRGPYEQYF.

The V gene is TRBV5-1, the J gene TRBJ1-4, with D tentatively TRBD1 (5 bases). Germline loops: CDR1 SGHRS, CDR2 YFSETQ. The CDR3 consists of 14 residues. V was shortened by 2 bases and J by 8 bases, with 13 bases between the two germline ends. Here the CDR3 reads CASSFGGTAEKLFF. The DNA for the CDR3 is TGCGCCAGCAGCTTCGGCGGGACGGCAGAAAAACTGTTTTTT.

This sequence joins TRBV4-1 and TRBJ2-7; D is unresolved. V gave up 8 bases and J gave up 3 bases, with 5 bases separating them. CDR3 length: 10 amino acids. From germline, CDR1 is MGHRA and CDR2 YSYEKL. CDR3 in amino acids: CASLSYEQYF. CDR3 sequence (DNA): TGCGCCAGCCTAAGCTACGAGCAGTACTTC.

The CDR3 region has the DNA TGTGCCAGCTCACCGGGGGGGGAGACCCAGTACTTC. Residues: CASSPGGETQYF. V and J are TRBV18 and TRBJ2-5, with 7 bases identical to TRBD2. With 3 bases clipped from V and 5 bases from J, the junction kept 0 bases outside the gene matches. The CDR3 totals 12 residues. Germline CDR1 is KGHSH and CDR2 is LQKENI.

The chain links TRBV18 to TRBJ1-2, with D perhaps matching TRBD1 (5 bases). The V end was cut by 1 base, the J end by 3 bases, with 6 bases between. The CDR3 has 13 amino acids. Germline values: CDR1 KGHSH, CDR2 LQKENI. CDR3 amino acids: CASSPQTDYGYTF. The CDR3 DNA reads TGTGCCAGCTCACCACAGACAGACTATGGCTACACCTTC.